The clone carrying this T cell receptor beta chain came up once. V lost 5 bases and J 7 bases, leaving 15 bases between the germline ends. Germline V gives CDR1 SGHVS, CDR2 FNYEAQ. CDR3 length: 14 amino acids. The data belong to a study of T cell responses to AZD1222 COVID-19 vaccine. Looking at the study overall: Pooling of second doses given at about 4 or about 12 weeks was done.

This table comes from immunoSEQ multiplex PCR, and its TCRdb copy is limited to in-frame clones, with some not included. The sample carries approximately 160,000 clones, 90% to 95% recorded once. This receptor was taken from an adult in good health. The chain has TRBV7-6 and TRBJ2-1; weak D call: TRBD1 (5 bases). This specimen consisted of peripheral blood, obtained on day 0 of AZD1222 vaccination. Here the CDR3 reads CASSPQGVGNEQFF. The CDR3 coding sequence is TGTGCCAGCAGCCCCCAGGGTGTCGGGAATGAGCAGTTCTTC. Together with reference TRBV7-6 and TRBJ2-1, the CDR3 gives the full variable domain: GAGVSQSPRYKVTKRGQDVALRCDPISGHVSLYWYRQALGQGPEFLTYFNYEAQQDKSGLPNDRFSAERPEGSISTLTIQRTEQRDSAMYRCASSPQGVGNEQFFGPGTRLTVL.